These 2 T cell receptor beta chains were all obtained from the same sample, sequenced in a study of blood T cells in healthy people across ages. With a J-beta primer mix and a sample-barcoded 5' primer, a second PCR ran about 7 to 11 cycles. TCRdb analysed the 5' RACE reads with MiXCR anew, one entry per CDR3 protein. The sample contains fewer than 2,000,000 distinct CDR3 sequences, around 36% of which appear only once. The specimen sequenced was blood. The source is a woman aged 30 to 39 in good health.

This clonotype came up a few times. V usage is TRBV5-6 and J usage is TRBJ2-1, with 9 bases matching TRBD2. Germline CDR1 SGHDT, CDR2 YYEEEE. The trim removed 2 bases at V and 14 bases at J, leaving 5 bases unmatched. The length of the CDR3 is 12 residues. The CDR3 nucleotides read TGTGCCAGCAGCTTCACTAGCGGGTGGGAGTTCTTC. Translating it yields CASSFTSGWEFF.

This clonotype has only a few counts. The V and J genes are TRBV27 and TRBJ2-3; either TRBD1 or TRBD2 may fit D (5 bases each). V was shortened by 1 base and J by 2 bases, with 13 bases between the two germline ends. The CDR3 is 16 residues long. Looked up from germline, CDR1 is MNHEY and CDR2 is SMNVEV (reference sequence). In DNA form, the CDR3 reads TGTGCCAGCAGTTTATTAGGGACCACCCTCACAGATACGCAGTATTTT. Translation: CASSLLGTTLTDTQYF.